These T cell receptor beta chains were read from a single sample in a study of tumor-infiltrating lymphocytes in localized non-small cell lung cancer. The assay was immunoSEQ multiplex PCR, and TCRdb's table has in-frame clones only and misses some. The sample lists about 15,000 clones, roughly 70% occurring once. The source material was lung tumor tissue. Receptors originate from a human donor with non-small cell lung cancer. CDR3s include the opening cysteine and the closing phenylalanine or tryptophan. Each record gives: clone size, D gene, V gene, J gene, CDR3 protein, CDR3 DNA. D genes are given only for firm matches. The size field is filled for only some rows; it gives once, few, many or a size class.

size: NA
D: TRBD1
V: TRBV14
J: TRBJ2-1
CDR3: CASSQWGTGDNNEQFF
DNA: TGTGCCAGCAGCCAATGGGGGACAGGGGACAACAATGAGCAGTTCTTC

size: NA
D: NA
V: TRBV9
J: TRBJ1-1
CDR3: CASSAQQREGAFF
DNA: TGTGCCAGCAGCGCCCAACAGAGGGAGGGGGCTTTCTTT

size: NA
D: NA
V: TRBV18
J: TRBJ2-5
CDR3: CASSPGEETQYF
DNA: TGTGCCAGCTCACCAGGGGAAGAGACCCAGTACTTC

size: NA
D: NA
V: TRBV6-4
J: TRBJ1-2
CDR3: CASKPQRYGYTF
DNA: TGTGCCAGCAAGCCCCAGAGGTATGGCTACACCTTC

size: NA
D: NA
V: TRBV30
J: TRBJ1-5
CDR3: CAWSRLEAGVSNQPQHF
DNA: TGTGCCTGGAGTAGGCTGGAAGCTGGGGTAAGCAATCAGCCCCAGCATTTT

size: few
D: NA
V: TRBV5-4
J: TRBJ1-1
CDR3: CASSFGTEAFF
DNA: TGTGCCAGCAGCTTCGGTACTGAAGCTTTCTTT

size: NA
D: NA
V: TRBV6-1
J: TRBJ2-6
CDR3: CAIRPNSGANVLTF
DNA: TGTGCCATTCGACCCAACTCTGGGGCCAACGTCCTGACTTTC

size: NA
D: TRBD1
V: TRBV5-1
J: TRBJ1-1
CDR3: CASDTGTANTEAFF
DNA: TGCGCCAGCGATACCGGGACAGCGAACACTGAAGCTTTCTTT

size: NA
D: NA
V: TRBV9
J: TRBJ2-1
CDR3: CASSVSGTHYNEQFF
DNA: TGTGCCAGCAGCGTGTCAGGGACCCATTACAATGAGCAGTTCTTC

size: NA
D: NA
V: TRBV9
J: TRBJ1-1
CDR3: CASSGFGGISTEAFF
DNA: TGTGCCAGCAGCGGATTTGGTGGGATTTCCACTGAAGCTTTCTTT

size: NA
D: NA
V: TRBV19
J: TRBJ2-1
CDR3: CASSIDVAPLYSYNEQFF
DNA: TGTGCCAGTAGTATAGACGTAGCTCCCCTCTATTCCTACAATGAGCAGTTCTTC

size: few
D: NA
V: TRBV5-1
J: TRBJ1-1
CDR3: CASSLSWNTEAFF
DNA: TGCGCCAGCAGCTTGTCCTGGAACACTGAAGCTTTCTTT

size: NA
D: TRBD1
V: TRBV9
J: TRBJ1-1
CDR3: CASSVVTGGMNTEAFF
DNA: TGTGCCAGCAGCGTAGTCACAGGGGGGATGAACACTGAAGCTTTCTTT

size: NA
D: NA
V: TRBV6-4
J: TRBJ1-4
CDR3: CASSRTAEGEKLFF
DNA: TGTGCCAGCTCCAGGACGGCTGAAGGGGAAAAACTGTTTTTT

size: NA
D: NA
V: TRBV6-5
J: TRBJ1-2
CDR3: CASGGGYGYTF
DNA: TGTGCCAGCGGGGGTGGCTATGGCTACACCTTC

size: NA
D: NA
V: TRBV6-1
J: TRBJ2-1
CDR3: CASSEARRTSSYNEQFF
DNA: TGTGCCAGCAGTGAAGCGCGAAGAACCAGCTCCTACAATGAGCAGTTCTTC

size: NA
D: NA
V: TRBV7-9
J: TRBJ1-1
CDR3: CASSLSLSEAFF
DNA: TGTGCCAGCAGCTTATCTCTCTCGGAAGCTTTCTTT

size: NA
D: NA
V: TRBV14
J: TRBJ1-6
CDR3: CASSQVQENSPLHF
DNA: TGTGCCAGCAGCCAAGTCCAGGAAAATTCACCCCTCCACTTT

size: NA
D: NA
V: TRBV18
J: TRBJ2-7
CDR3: CASSQGAQGHYEQYF
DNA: TGTGCCAGCTCACAAGGGGCTCAGGGGCACTACGAGCAGTACTTC

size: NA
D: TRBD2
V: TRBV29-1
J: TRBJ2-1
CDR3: CSVEGLAGGPNEQFF
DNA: TGCAGCGTTGAGGGACTAGCGGGGGGGCCCAATGAGCAGTTCTTC

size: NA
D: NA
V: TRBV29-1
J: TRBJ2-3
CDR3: CSVEWGANTDTQYF
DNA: TGCAGCGTTGAATGGGGGGCCAACACAGATACGCAGTATTTT

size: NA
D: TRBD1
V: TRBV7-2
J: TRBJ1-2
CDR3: CASSLRDRGYGYTF
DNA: TGTGCCAGCAGCTTAAGGGACAGGGGCTATGGCTACACCTTC